The present entry profiles one T cell receptor (beta chain) with its context. This clonotype is labeled medium-sized (0.01 to 0.1%). No cognate antigen has been identified for it. No base quality values were provided; no much bigger clone lies one nucleotide off. TCR libraries were constructed from 350 to 400 ng RNA using the Immunoverse kit, and molecular barcoded adaptors covering alpha/delta and beta/gamma chains were employed. The same RNA used for transcriptome sequencing was used for TCR library preparation. Sequencing of TCR libraries was carried out on an Illumina HiSeq 4000 with 2 x 150 cycles. The study's processing was this. With MiXCR, TCR reads were aligned to human V, D, J and C references and assembled into CDR3 clonotypes, with quality filtering and error correction included. The tcR package in R was used to analyze clonotype counts and gene usage diversity. For inspection of raw mapping reads, RNA-seq reads were mapped by STAR aligner version 2.5.3a onto GRCh37 of the human genome. To test how sequencing depth affected the clonotypes detected, IR-seq fastq files were randomly downsampled with Seqtk 1.3. The raw public reads went through TCRdb reprocessing: fastp at Q25, MiXCR clone calling, in-frame beta chains kept. Each CDR3 protein appears once, grouped with its most common genes and DNA. These V and J calls originate from TCRdb's pipeline instead of the authors' own analysis. The sample data list 45,000 to 55,000 distinct CDR3 sequences, and 10% to 15% of these were observed just once. Approximately 15% of the sample is in the top ten clones.

The sample originates from a study of read filtering for tumor transcriptome and immune sequencing (dated by TCRdb to 2018 to 2021). Background on the whole study: The cohort was composed of roughly 16 male and some 15 female patients, with a mean age of roughly 70 years and an age range of roughly 45 to 80. Under revised international staging, 8 patients fell into R-ISS I, about 17 into R-ISS II and about 7 into R-ISS III. As a main aim, a read-filtering strategy for immune repertoire data was addressed, with the specific question being whether clonotypes supported by a single read should be removed. Using the same bone marrow samples, the study ran both targeted immune repertoire sequencing and bulk whole-transcriptome sequencing and then compared the TCR repertoires from each method. Per sample, about 3.5 to 11 million TCR-region mapped reads were obtained with IR-seq, compared with only 85 to 1273 with RNA-seq. After DNase treatment, whole-transcriptome libraries were prepared using the TruSeq RNA Access Library Prep Kit.

Bone marrow was sampled from every patient at the time of active disease. Ficoll-Hypaque density gradient centrifugation was used to isolate the bone marrow mononuclear cells. CD138-negative cells were obtained by negative selection after labeling with CD138 magnetic microbeads on a MACS separator, removing myeloma plasma cells. Flow cytometry with CD138 antibodies on an Attune NxT was used to check how pure the isolated cells were. Total RNA was extracted with TRIzol reagent and quantified with a NanoDrop spectrophotometer. For each patient, paired RNA-seq and IR-seq were run on the CD138-negative bone marrow sample from that patient. Broader findings and caveats from the paper: In IR-seq, single-read clonotypes were 80% to 90% of clonotypes but around 3.2% of total reads; in RNA-seq they were 74.6% of clonotypes and approximately 40% of reads. IR-seq captured clonotypes at much higher depth and more reliably than RNA-seq, and smaller IR-seq throughput sufficed to identify most shared clonotypes. The sorted CD138-negative fraction was composed of a mixed bone marrow immune population rather than of purified T cells. The correlation between IR-seq and RNA-seq shared clonotype proportions was increased by removal of single-read clonotypes.

The origin of this receptor is a donor at least 40 years old with multiple myeloma. Sequencing was performed on a population of CD138-negative cells sorted from bone marrow. The meaning of the sample's cell subset or site label: bone marrow mononuclear cells depleted of CD138+ plasma/myeloma cells by negative magnetic selection.

CDR3 protein: CSAGDRAIASEQYF. The bases are TGCAGCGCCGGTGACAGGGCGATCGCCTCCGAGCAGTACTTC. The sequence links TRBV29-1 to TRBJ2-7, and 7 junction bases match TRBD1. CDR1 and CDR2, looked up from the germline V gene, are SQVTM and ANQGSEA. Taken from cysteine to phenylalanine, the CDR3 has 14 residues. Kept here is only the CDR3 DNA, which spans 42 bases and is read in frame from base 1. The junction shows trimming of 7 bases on V and 6 bases on J, and the gene matches do not reach 15 bases of it.